The 5 T cell receptor beta chains reported below all come from one sample, sequenced in a study of cytomegalovirus exposure and HLA in healthy donors. Both 60 Vbeta primers and 13 Jbeta primers went into the PCR. Data came from immunoSEQ multiplex PCR; TCRdb stores just in-frame clones and leaves some out. The table lists about 120,000 clones. The specimen was PBMCs. These receptors all come from a man younger than 45 in good health and CMV-seronegative.

The chain is built from TRBV5-1 and TRBJ2-3, with D possibly being TRBD2 (6 bases). Looked up from germline, CDR1 is SGHRS and CDR2 is YFSETQ. Trimming left V 4 bases short and J 2 bases short, with 17 bases between. This CDR3 spans 16 amino acids. CDR3 nucleotide sequence: TGCGCCAGCAGCGGAGGGGCCCAGGCCTACACAGATACGCAGTATTTT. Its protein product is CASSGGAQAYTDTQYF.

This chain links TRBV15 with TRBJ2-2; a weak D match, TRBD2 (5 bases). The V gene's germline CDR1 is LNHNV and CDR2 YYDKDF (reference sequence). The CDR3 length is 16 residues. The germline V and J ends were trimmed by 3 bases and 6 bases, with 17 bases remaining between them. The CDR3 reads CATSRKTGSLAGELFF. CDR3 bases: TGTGCCACCAGCAGGAAGACGGGGAGTCTGGCCGGGGAGCTGTTTTTT.

The chain joins TRBV30 to TRBJ2-4; 7 nucleotides align to TRBD1. The ends lost 4 bases at V and 1 base at J; junction bases unmatched: 1. Germline V gives CDR1 GTSNPN, CDR2 SVGIG (reference sequence). The CDR3 extends over 13 amino acids. The CDR3 DNA reads TGTGCCTGGACACAGGGGGCCAAAAACATTCAGTACTTC. As protein: CAWTQGAKNIQYF.

This chain joins TRBV7-9 and TRBJ1-1; no reliable D call. Per germline, CDR1 SEHNR and CDR2 FQNEAQ (reference sequence). This CDR3 contains 15 residues. V lost 1 base, J lost 6 bases, and 15 bases lay in between. The CDR3 coding sequence is TGTGCCAGCAGCTTAGACATTTTCAGTCCGCCTGAAGCTTTCTTT. As protein: CASSLDIFSPPEAFF.

As concerns this clone: This sample includes further DNA sequences coding for the same CDR3. The chain joins TRBV27 to TRBJ2-6, with D uncertain. CDR1 and CDR2 from the germline V gene are MNHEY and SMNVEV (reference sequence). V was cut by 6 bases and J by 4 bases, with 7 bases left in between. This CDR3 is 13 amino acids long. As DNA, the CDR3 is TGTGCCAGCAGCCCCTCGGGGGCCAACGTCCTGACTTTC. Protein product: CASSPSGANVLTF. Combining the CDR3 with reference TRBV27 and TRBJ2-6 gives the whole variable domain EAQVTQNPRYLITVTGKKLTVTCSQNMNHEYMSWYRQDPGLGLRQIYYSMNVEVTDKGDVPEGYKVSRKEKRNFPLILESPSPNQTSLYFCASSPSGANVLTFGAGSRLTVL.